One and the same sample provided the 7 T cell receptor beta chains below, sequenced in a study of pediatric ulcerative colitis. Profiled with immunoSEQ multiplex PCR; TCRdb holds only in-frame clones, not every one. This sample has about 36,000 clones, with roughly 85% found just once. Sequences were obtained from blood. Receptors were obtained from a girl aged 10 to 17 with moderate ulcerative colitis.

The rearrangement uses TRBV4-2 and TRBJ1-4; D gene ambiguous. From germline, CDR1 is LGHNA and CDR2 YNFKEQ. V dropped 0 bases and J dropped 7 bases, with 21 bases sitting between them. The CDR3 extends over 18 amino acids. CDR3 bases: TGTGCCAGCAGCCAAGAGTCACGACACCTAAAGCGAGGTGAAAAACTGTTTTTT. It specifies CASSQESRHLKRGEKLFF.

The rearrangement uses TRBV29-1 and TRBJ2-5; no definite D call. The CDR3 has 14 amino acids. The V and J ends lost 3 bases and 5 bases respectively, with 16 bases between them. The V gene's germline CDR1 is SQVTM and CDR2 ANQGSEA. The CDR3, as DNA: TGCAGCGTTGATCCGGGCCGGTTGACTGAGACCCAGTACTTC. This gives the protein CSVDPGRLTETQYF.

The CDR3 sequence: CASSIGTGYDYEQYF. The CDR3 DNA sequence: TGTGCCAGTAGTATAGGGACAGGGTACGACTACGAGCAGTACTTC. The chain couples TRBV19 to TRBJ2-7, with 8 nucleotides matching TRBD1. V was clipped by 1 base and J by 3 bases; unmatched bases: 5. CDR1 is LNHDA and CDR2 is SQIVND in the germline V gene (reference sequence). The CDR3 contains 15 residues.

This clone has only a few counts. The chain carries TRBV5-5 and TRBJ1-2; no firm D call. Trimming pared 0 bases from V and 5 bases from J, leaving 8 bases between. The CDR3 sequence is 13 residues long. Germline V gene data show CDR1 as SGHKS and CDR2 as YYEKEE (reference sequence). For the CDR3, the DNA is TGTGCCAGCAGCTTGGGTGGGCAGTATGGCTACACCTTC. Translating gives CASSLGGQYGYTF.

The CDR3 region is CASSRGTSGVYDEQFF. The CDR3 bases are TGCGCCAGCAGCCGCGGGACTAGCGGGGTGTATGATGAGCAGTTCTTC. V gene TRBV4-1 combines with J gene TRBJ2-1; 13 bases fit TRBD2. Germline V gives CDR1 MGHRA, CDR2 YSYEKL. The CDR3 length is 16 residues. V lost 4 bases, J lost 8 bases, and 8 bases stayed unmatched.

The rearrangement links TRBV11-2 to TRBJ2-5, with 9 nucleotides matching TRBD2. CDR3 size: 16 residues. Germline V lookup: CDR1 SGHAT, CDR2 FQNNGV. J gave up 1 base and V 2 bases, and 5 bases lay outside the gene matches. For the CDR3, the DNA is TGTGCCAGCAGCTTACCGACTAGCGGATTCCAAGAGACCCAGTACTTC. It is translated as CASSLPTSGFQETQYF.

V usage is TRBV5-6 and J usage is TRBJ1-2; D unresolved. The CDR3 spans 17 residues. Germline CDR1 and CDR2: SGHDT and YYEEEE. Trimming removed 3 bases from V and 5 bases from J, with 23 bases in between. The CDR3 reads CASSWNFEARTTYGYTF. CDR3 DNA: TGTGCCAGCAGCTGGAACTTCGAGGCACGTACGACTTATGGCTACACCTTC.